Here is one T cell receptor (beta chain) with its context. Its cognate antigen is unknown. The sample comes from a study of CD8 T cell repertoires and HIV-1 epitope variants. On the study more broadly: Epitopes were three Gag families plus Nef HW9 and YT9. Findings and caveats of the study: Only beta chains were identified, marking proliferation to antigen, not function.

Sequencing was performed with immunoSEQ multiplex PCR; in TCRdb, only in-frame clones are kept and a portion is missing. Here the sample spans some 5,000 clones, 65% to 70% being singletons. Germline CDR1 reads SQVTM; CDR2 reads ANQGSEA. The CDR3 sequence is 13 residues long. The ends were cut back, 7 bases at V and 2 bases at J, with 15 bases in the middle. The sequenced sample was cultured CD8+ T cells derived from PBMCs. V usage is TRBV29-1 and J usage is TRBJ2-7, with D possibly being TRBD1 (5 bases). The sequence was obtained from a male donor with HIV. DNA of the CDR3: TGCAGCGCGACCACGACAGATACCTACGAGCAGTACTTC. Its translation is CSATTTDTYEQYF.